This is a list of T cell receptor beta chains from one sample in a study of blood T cell repertoires in COVID-19. Sequencing used immunoSEQ multiplex PCR; TCRdb keeps in-frame clones, though not all of them. This table has over 90,000 clones, about nine tenths appearing once. Sequencing was done on a sample of peripheral blood. The receptors come from an elderly woman in a cohort sampled during active COVID-19. CDR3s include the opening cysteine and the closing phenylalanine or tryptophan. Fields, in order: CDR3 protein, V gene, J gene, CDR3 length.

CASSLELNTEAFF	TRBV27	TRBJ1-1	13
CASSLTTGPETQYF	TRBV3-1/TRBV3-2	TRBJ2-5	14
CASSQARGEQYF	TRBV4-2	TRBJ2-7	12
CASSPQMASGEQFF	TRBV28	TRBJ2-1	14
CASSPGTGGSFNYGYTF	TRBV7-8	TRBJ1-2	17
CASSPRKVDTQYF	TRBV28	TRBJ2-3	13
CASSADRGLGTQYF	TRBV9	TRBJ2-3	14
CASSYGAGGLTDTQYF	TRBV6-5	TRBJ2-3	16
CASSYHPGQGAYGYTF	TRBV6-2/TRBV6-3	TRBJ1-2	16
CASWGQGESPLHF	TRBV19	TRBJ1-6	13
CASSPPSTDTQYF	TRBV9	TRBJ2-3	13
CASSIRAGEGTGELFF	TRBV10-1	TRBJ2-2	16
CATSDRAKGTDTQYF	TRBV24-1	TRBJ2-3	15
CASSPRQGKDTEAFF	TRBV18	TRBJ1-1	15
CASTNSGGRSYEQYF	TRBV21-1	TRBJ2-7	15
CASSQLRDNEQFF	TRBV3-1/TRBV3-2	TRBJ2-1	13
CASSLIGQGNYNSPLHF	TRBV27	TRBJ1-6	17
CASSPGTPAETQYF	TRBV6-5	TRBJ2-5	14
CASSDRGGGLTSNQPQHF	TRBV5-6	TRBJ1-5	18
CASSTQGVIIDTQYF	TRBV19	TRBJ2-3	15
CASSTGPFRQQGGTDTQYF	TRBV5-8	TRBJ2-3	19
CASSLSQGNYEQYF	TRBV5-1	TRBJ2-7	14
CASRATGSYNSPLHF	TRBV19	TRBJ1-6	15
CASSLANTEAFF	TRBV11-3	TRBJ1-1	12
CASSQITNTDTQYF	TRBV14	TRBJ2-3	14
CASRPRAGQETQYF	TRBV6-4	TRBJ2-5	14
CAWSKPGNQPQHF	TRBV30	TRBJ1-5	13
CASSTPQGAETGELFF	TRBV19	TRBJ2-2	16
CAGNNGGNGEQFF	TRBV30	TRBJ2-1	13
CASSQQGGPPPETQYF	TRBV4-1	TRBJ2-5	16
CASNVGGGTGVGGYTF	TRBV28	TRBJ1-2	16
CASSETVAGGPYEQYF	TRBV9	TRBJ2-7	16
CASSAGEWGEQFF	TRBV5-1	TRBJ2-1	13
CASSQDQVAGLHTF	TRBV4-2	TRBJ1-2	14
CASITGTGDLGTEAFF	TRBV7-9	TRBJ1-1	16
CASSDRVARNSYEQYF	TRBV6-1	TRBJ2-7	16
CASSEGTSYQETQYF	TRBV10-1	TRBJ2-5	15
CASSLRVGTNIPYEQYF	TRBV5-4	TRBJ2-7	17
CASSLEGEAQHF	TRBV28	TRBJ1-5	12
CASSAPGTTNTGELFF	TRBV7-3	TRBJ2-2	16
CASSIQAGSTDTQYF	TRBV19	TRBJ2-3	15
CATSRDIFYEQYF	TRBV15	TRBJ2-7	13
CASSLWGPMGYGYTF	TRBV5-4	TRBJ1-2	15
CASSPGTASWADDF	TRBV7-9	TRBJ2-5	14
CASSQGRGETQYF	TRBV4-2	TRBJ2-5	13
CASSPWDSEAFF	TRBV3-1/TRBV3-2	TRBJ1-1	12
CASSLDLLGTGGNNEQFF	TRBV11-3	TRBJ2-1	18
CASSLDSLYTEAFF	TRBV5-4	TRBJ1-1	14
CASSRGLFQGGQPQHF	TRBV6-2/TRBV6-3	TRBJ1-5	16
CASSAGTGGFVNSPLHF	TRBV19	TRBJ1-6	17
CASSSGRTGSEKLFF	TRBV19	TRBJ1-4	15
CASSLQGSENSPLHF	TRBV18	TRBJ1-6	15
CASEKGGHNEQFF	TRBV9	TRBJ2-1	13
CASSVRAGAGTDTQYF	TRBV9	TRBJ2-3	16
CASSPSTGNYGYTF	TRBV27	TRBJ1-2	14